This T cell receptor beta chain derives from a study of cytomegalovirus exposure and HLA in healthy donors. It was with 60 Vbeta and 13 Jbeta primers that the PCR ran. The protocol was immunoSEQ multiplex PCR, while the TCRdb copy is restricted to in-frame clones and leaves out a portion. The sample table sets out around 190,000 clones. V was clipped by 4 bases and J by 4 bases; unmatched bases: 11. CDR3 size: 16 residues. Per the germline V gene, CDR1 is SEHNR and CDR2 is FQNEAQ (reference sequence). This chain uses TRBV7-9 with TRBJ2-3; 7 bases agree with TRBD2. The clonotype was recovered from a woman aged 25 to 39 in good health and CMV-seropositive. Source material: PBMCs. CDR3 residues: CASSSASWAGADTQYF. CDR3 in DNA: TGTGCCAGCAGCTCCGCGAGCTGGGCGGGAGCAGATACGCAGTATTTT.